This passage covers 21 T cell receptor beta chains from one sample sequenced in a study of OX40 agonist ivuxolimab in advanced cancers. Measured with immunoSEQ multiplex PCR; TCRdb has only the in-frame clones, and not every one. The data hold roughly 79,000 clones, with 92% observed a single time. The starting material was CD4+ or CD8+ T cells sorted from blood, obtained in a trial of the OX40 agonist ivuxolimab. All receptors derive from an adult with an advanced solid tumor such as melanoma, head and neck, liver or kidney cancer.

V usage is TRBV7-2 and J usage is TRBJ2-3, with D possibly matching TRBD2 (6 bases). This CDR3 contains 14 residues. The V and J ends lost 3 bases and 3 bases respectively, with 10 bases between them. The germline gives CDR1 SGHTA, CDR2 FQGNSA. The CDR3 spells CASSFSGETDTQYF. The CDR3 DNA follows: TGTGCCAGCAGCTTTTCGGGGGAAACAGATACGCAGTATTTT.

The chain recombines TRBV2 with TRBJ2-3, with 8 bases matching TRBD2. Germline CDR1 reads SNHLY; CDR2 reads FYNNEI. The CDR3 extends over 14 amino acids. V trimming: 1 base; J trimming: 12 bases; junction bases outside the gene matches: 9. The CDR3 DNA follows: TGTGCCAGCAGTGAAGGGACTAGCACCACCCGTCAGTATTTT. This encodes CASSEGTSTTRQYF.

The chain couples TRBV19 to TRBJ1-1; D possibly corresponds to TRBD1 (6 bases). V was pared by 6 bases and J by 4 bases, with 9 bases between. The CDR3 consists of 12 residues. Germline CDR1 is LNHDA and CDR2 is SQIVND (reference sequence). The CDR3 protein is CASRWGRTEAFF. The CDR3, as DNA: TGTGCCAGTAGGTGGGGGCGCACTGAAGCTTTCTTT. The complete variable domain, with remaining parts taken from reference TRBV19 and TRBJ1-1, reads DGGITQSPKYLFRKEGQNVTLSCEQNLNHDAMYWYRQDPGQGLRLIYYSQIVNDFQKGDIAEGYSVSREKKESFPLTVTSAQKNPTAFYLCASRWGRTEAFFGQGTRLTVV.

The rearrangement uses TRBV25-1 and TRBJ2-7; D not certain. The CDR3 sequence is 14 residues long. Germline V gene data show CDR1 as MGHDK and CDR2 as SYGVNS. Trimming stripped 5 bases from V and 4 bases from J, with 15 bases between. The CDR3 DNA is TGTGCCAGCAGTTACGCCTCCGTACCTTACGAGCAGTACTTC. Amino acid sequence: CASSYASVPYEQYF.

The genes are TRBV18 and TRBJ2-7; perhaps TRBD1 as D (6 bases). Trimming left V 6 bases short and J 3 bases short, with 21 bases between. This CDR3 is built from 16 residues. The germline CDR1 and CDR2 sequences are KGHSH and LQKENI. CDR3 in DNA: TGTGCCAGCTCCCTTCTTGGTCGGACAGTTAACTACGAGCAGTACTTC. Translated: CASSLLGRTVNYEQYF.

The V call is TRBV11-2, the J call TRBJ2-2, with unresolved D. Germline CDR1 and CDR2: SGHAT and FQNNGV. The CDR3 runs to 14 residues. V was trimmed by 0 bases and J by 3 bases, leaving 5 bases between them. This CDR3 is CASSLEADTGELFF. In DNA, the CDR3 is TGTGCCAGCAGCTTAGAGGCGGACACCGGGGAGCTGTTTTTT.

The V and J genes are TRBV4-2 and TRBJ2-6, with a tentative D call TRBD2 (6 bases). The CDR3 extends over 16 amino acids. Germline V lookup: CDR1 LGHNA, CDR2 YNFKEQ. V was cut by 1 base and J by 2 bases, with 9 bases left in between. Written as DNA, the CDR3 is TGTGCCAGCAGCCAAGTGGGGGGTACTGGGGCCAACGTCCTGACTTTC. It specifies CASSQVGGTGANVLTF.

This clone was seen a single time. The gene calls are TRBV7-8 and TRBJ2-7, with D tentatively TRBD1 or TRBD2 (5 bases each). CDR1 is SGHVS and CDR2 is FQNEAQ in the germline V gene. Trimming cost V 5 bases and J 3 bases, with 20 bases left between them. This CDR3 contains 16 residues. The CDR3 sequence is CASSPRWVRDDYEQYF. The CDR3 DNA follows: TGTGCCAGCAGCCCCCGATGGGTCAGGGACGACTACGAGCAGTACTTC.

The V and J genes are TRBV9 and TRBJ1-2; TRBD1 matches 9 bases. The germline V gene encodes CDR1 SGDLS and CDR2 YYNGEE. V lost 4 bases, J lost 0 bases, and 10 bases stayed unmatched. The CDR3 covers 17 residues. The CDR3, as DNA: TGTGCCAGCAGCCCTCGGACAGGGGTCATCTCTAACTATGGCTACACCTTC. Translating it yields CASSPRTGVISNYGYTF.

This chain links TRBV7-2 with TRBJ2-5; D perhaps matches TRBD1 (6 bases). The V end lost 4 bases, the J end lost 1 base, and 16 bases lay between the germline ends. Germline assignment: CDR1 SGHTA and CDR2 FQGNSA. The CDR3 totals 16 residues. CDR3 DNA sequence: TGTGCCAGCAGCTCCTACAGGGTAAACGGCCAAGAGACCCAGTACTTC. As protein: CASSSYRVNGQETQYF. Using reference TRBV7-2 and TRBJ2-5 for the parts outside the CDR3, the full variable domain is GAGVSQSPSNKVTEKGKDVELRCDPISGHTALYWYRQSLGQGLEFLIYFQGNSAPDKSGLPSDRFSAERTGGSVSTLTIQRTQQEDSAVYLCASSSYRVNGQETQYFGPGTRLLVL.

This chain connects TRBV28 to TRBJ2-3, with D perhaps matching TRBD1 (5 bases). The CDR3 consists of 15 residues. Germline assignment: CDR1 MDHEN and CDR2 SYDVKM. Between the trimmed V and J ends, which lost 5 bases and 1 base, there was a span of 13 bases. The CDR3 sequence: CASSLPGSGTDTQYF. In DNA, the CDR3 is TGTGCCAGCAGTCTCCCAGGGTCGGGCACAGATACGCAGTATTTT.

The chain employs TRBV7-6 and TRBJ2-7; D possibly corresponds to TRBD1 (5 bases). This CDR3 region has 14 residues. Germline V gene lookup returns CDR1 SGHVS and CDR2 FNYEAQ. Trimming took 2 bases from V and 3 from J, leaving 11 bases between them. CDR3 loop: CASSLLSGNYEQYF. CDR3 DNA: TGTGCCAGCAGCTTATTGTCAGGGAACTACGAGCAGTACTTC.

The rearrangement uses TRBV9 and TRBJ2-5, with a tentative D call TRBD1 (6 bases). Trimming shortened V by 6 bases and J by 5 bases, and 17 bases separated the two germline ends. This CDR3 has 14 amino acids. Germline V gene data show CDR1 as SGDLS and CDR2 as YYNGEE. The CDR3 DNA reads as TGTGCCAGCACCCCTGGGCAAGGGGGTGAGACCCAGTACTTC. Residues: CASTPGQGGETQYF.

The V call is TRBV30, the J call TRBJ1-1; tentatively, D is TRBD1 (5 bases). CDR3 length: 14 residues. Trimming removed 3 bases at V and 4 bases at J, with 15 bases between. Germline CDR1 is GTSNPN and CDR2 is SVGIG (reference sequence). CDR3 DNA sequence: TGTGCCTGGAGACATAGGGGAACGGTCACTGAAGCTTTCTTT. Translated: CAWRHRGTVTEAFF.

V usage is TRBV7-2 and J usage is TRBJ2-4; 8 bases are a match to TRBD1. The CDR3 extends over 14 amino acids. The V and J ends lost 1 base and 13 bases, in that order; junction bases with no gene match: 9. The germline CDR1 and CDR2 sequences are SGHTA and FQGNSA. The chain's CDR3 is CASSLVEGQGKQYF. Written as DNA, the CDR3 is TGTGCCAGCAGCTTAGTGGAAGGACAGGGAAAACAGTACTTC.

This clone was picked up a small number of times. The chain carries TRBV9 and TRBJ1-1, with D possibly matching TRBD1 (6 bases). Germline loops: CDR1 SGDLS, CDR2 YYNGEE. The germline V and J ends were trimmed by 4 bases and 4 bases, with 11 bases remaining between them. The CDR3 sequence is 13 residues long. Here the CDR3 DNA reads TGTGCCAGCAGCCCAGGGGTCGGCACTGAAGCTTTCTTT. Amino acid sequence: CASSPGVGTEAFF.

V usage is TRBV14 and J usage is TRBJ1-3; no definite D call. V was trimmed by 3 bases and J by 7 bases, leaving 13 bases between them. The CDR3 is 14 amino acids. The V gene's germline CDR1 is SGHDN and CDR2 FVKESK. DNA of the CDR3: TGTGCCAGCAGCCACTCATCAGATTGGAACACCATATATTTT. It specifies CASSHSSDWNTIYF. Based on the CDR3 plus reference TRBV14 and TRBJ1-3, the full variable domain is EAGVTQFPSHSVIEKGQTVTLRCDPISGHDNLYWYRRVMGKEIKFLLHFVKESKQDESGMPNNRFLAERTGGTYSTLKVQPAELEDSGVYFCASSHSSDWNTIYFGEGSWLTVV.

This rearrangement joins TRBV28 to TRBJ2-7, with 7 positions matching TRBD2. The germline V gene has CDR1 MDHEN and CDR2 SYDVKM. The CDR3 spans 16 residues. The V gene end was trimmed by 1 base and the J gene end by 0 bases; junction bases not matched to a gene: 6. CDR3 bases: TGTGCCAGCAGTTTATCGGGGGGTACTAGCTCCTACGAGCAGTACTTC. It codes for CASSLSGGTSSYEQYF.

Points on this clone: Other DNA sequences in this specimen translate into the identical CDR3. The chain recombines TRBV5-4 with TRBJ2-1; 13 bases map to TRBD2. The J segment lost 6 bases and the V segment lost 4 bases, leaving 4 bases of the junction unmatched. The CDR3 loop spans 15 amino acids. CDR1 is SGHNT and CDR2 is YYREEE in the germline V gene (reference sequence). In DNA, the CDR3 is TGTGCCAGCAGCACGGGACTAGCGGGACGCAATGAGCAGTTCTTC. Translated, it gives CASSTGLAGRNEQFF.

This chain links TRBV19 with TRBJ1-2, with 9 positions matching TRBD1. J lost 4 bases, V lost 9 bases, and 18 bases had no gene match. The CDR3 length is 17 residues. In germline, CDR1 is LNHDA, CDR2 SQIVND (reference sequence). The CDR3 DNA reads as TGTGCCAGCTCCCCACAGGGGGCGCGAGGGGATCCCTATGGCTACACCTTC. It codes for CASSPQGARGDPYGYTF.

The CDR3 coding sequence is TGTGCCAGCAGTTTGAGACAGGGGGAAAGCAATCAGCCCCAGCATTTT. It translates to CASSLRQGESNQPQHF. This chain uses TRBV6-6 with TRBJ1-5, with 9 bases fitting TRBD1. Trimming removed 4 bases from V and 1 base from J; junction bases left unmatched: 5. Germline V gene data show CDR1 as MNHNY and CDR2 as SVGAGI (reference sequence). This CDR3 spans 16 amino acids.